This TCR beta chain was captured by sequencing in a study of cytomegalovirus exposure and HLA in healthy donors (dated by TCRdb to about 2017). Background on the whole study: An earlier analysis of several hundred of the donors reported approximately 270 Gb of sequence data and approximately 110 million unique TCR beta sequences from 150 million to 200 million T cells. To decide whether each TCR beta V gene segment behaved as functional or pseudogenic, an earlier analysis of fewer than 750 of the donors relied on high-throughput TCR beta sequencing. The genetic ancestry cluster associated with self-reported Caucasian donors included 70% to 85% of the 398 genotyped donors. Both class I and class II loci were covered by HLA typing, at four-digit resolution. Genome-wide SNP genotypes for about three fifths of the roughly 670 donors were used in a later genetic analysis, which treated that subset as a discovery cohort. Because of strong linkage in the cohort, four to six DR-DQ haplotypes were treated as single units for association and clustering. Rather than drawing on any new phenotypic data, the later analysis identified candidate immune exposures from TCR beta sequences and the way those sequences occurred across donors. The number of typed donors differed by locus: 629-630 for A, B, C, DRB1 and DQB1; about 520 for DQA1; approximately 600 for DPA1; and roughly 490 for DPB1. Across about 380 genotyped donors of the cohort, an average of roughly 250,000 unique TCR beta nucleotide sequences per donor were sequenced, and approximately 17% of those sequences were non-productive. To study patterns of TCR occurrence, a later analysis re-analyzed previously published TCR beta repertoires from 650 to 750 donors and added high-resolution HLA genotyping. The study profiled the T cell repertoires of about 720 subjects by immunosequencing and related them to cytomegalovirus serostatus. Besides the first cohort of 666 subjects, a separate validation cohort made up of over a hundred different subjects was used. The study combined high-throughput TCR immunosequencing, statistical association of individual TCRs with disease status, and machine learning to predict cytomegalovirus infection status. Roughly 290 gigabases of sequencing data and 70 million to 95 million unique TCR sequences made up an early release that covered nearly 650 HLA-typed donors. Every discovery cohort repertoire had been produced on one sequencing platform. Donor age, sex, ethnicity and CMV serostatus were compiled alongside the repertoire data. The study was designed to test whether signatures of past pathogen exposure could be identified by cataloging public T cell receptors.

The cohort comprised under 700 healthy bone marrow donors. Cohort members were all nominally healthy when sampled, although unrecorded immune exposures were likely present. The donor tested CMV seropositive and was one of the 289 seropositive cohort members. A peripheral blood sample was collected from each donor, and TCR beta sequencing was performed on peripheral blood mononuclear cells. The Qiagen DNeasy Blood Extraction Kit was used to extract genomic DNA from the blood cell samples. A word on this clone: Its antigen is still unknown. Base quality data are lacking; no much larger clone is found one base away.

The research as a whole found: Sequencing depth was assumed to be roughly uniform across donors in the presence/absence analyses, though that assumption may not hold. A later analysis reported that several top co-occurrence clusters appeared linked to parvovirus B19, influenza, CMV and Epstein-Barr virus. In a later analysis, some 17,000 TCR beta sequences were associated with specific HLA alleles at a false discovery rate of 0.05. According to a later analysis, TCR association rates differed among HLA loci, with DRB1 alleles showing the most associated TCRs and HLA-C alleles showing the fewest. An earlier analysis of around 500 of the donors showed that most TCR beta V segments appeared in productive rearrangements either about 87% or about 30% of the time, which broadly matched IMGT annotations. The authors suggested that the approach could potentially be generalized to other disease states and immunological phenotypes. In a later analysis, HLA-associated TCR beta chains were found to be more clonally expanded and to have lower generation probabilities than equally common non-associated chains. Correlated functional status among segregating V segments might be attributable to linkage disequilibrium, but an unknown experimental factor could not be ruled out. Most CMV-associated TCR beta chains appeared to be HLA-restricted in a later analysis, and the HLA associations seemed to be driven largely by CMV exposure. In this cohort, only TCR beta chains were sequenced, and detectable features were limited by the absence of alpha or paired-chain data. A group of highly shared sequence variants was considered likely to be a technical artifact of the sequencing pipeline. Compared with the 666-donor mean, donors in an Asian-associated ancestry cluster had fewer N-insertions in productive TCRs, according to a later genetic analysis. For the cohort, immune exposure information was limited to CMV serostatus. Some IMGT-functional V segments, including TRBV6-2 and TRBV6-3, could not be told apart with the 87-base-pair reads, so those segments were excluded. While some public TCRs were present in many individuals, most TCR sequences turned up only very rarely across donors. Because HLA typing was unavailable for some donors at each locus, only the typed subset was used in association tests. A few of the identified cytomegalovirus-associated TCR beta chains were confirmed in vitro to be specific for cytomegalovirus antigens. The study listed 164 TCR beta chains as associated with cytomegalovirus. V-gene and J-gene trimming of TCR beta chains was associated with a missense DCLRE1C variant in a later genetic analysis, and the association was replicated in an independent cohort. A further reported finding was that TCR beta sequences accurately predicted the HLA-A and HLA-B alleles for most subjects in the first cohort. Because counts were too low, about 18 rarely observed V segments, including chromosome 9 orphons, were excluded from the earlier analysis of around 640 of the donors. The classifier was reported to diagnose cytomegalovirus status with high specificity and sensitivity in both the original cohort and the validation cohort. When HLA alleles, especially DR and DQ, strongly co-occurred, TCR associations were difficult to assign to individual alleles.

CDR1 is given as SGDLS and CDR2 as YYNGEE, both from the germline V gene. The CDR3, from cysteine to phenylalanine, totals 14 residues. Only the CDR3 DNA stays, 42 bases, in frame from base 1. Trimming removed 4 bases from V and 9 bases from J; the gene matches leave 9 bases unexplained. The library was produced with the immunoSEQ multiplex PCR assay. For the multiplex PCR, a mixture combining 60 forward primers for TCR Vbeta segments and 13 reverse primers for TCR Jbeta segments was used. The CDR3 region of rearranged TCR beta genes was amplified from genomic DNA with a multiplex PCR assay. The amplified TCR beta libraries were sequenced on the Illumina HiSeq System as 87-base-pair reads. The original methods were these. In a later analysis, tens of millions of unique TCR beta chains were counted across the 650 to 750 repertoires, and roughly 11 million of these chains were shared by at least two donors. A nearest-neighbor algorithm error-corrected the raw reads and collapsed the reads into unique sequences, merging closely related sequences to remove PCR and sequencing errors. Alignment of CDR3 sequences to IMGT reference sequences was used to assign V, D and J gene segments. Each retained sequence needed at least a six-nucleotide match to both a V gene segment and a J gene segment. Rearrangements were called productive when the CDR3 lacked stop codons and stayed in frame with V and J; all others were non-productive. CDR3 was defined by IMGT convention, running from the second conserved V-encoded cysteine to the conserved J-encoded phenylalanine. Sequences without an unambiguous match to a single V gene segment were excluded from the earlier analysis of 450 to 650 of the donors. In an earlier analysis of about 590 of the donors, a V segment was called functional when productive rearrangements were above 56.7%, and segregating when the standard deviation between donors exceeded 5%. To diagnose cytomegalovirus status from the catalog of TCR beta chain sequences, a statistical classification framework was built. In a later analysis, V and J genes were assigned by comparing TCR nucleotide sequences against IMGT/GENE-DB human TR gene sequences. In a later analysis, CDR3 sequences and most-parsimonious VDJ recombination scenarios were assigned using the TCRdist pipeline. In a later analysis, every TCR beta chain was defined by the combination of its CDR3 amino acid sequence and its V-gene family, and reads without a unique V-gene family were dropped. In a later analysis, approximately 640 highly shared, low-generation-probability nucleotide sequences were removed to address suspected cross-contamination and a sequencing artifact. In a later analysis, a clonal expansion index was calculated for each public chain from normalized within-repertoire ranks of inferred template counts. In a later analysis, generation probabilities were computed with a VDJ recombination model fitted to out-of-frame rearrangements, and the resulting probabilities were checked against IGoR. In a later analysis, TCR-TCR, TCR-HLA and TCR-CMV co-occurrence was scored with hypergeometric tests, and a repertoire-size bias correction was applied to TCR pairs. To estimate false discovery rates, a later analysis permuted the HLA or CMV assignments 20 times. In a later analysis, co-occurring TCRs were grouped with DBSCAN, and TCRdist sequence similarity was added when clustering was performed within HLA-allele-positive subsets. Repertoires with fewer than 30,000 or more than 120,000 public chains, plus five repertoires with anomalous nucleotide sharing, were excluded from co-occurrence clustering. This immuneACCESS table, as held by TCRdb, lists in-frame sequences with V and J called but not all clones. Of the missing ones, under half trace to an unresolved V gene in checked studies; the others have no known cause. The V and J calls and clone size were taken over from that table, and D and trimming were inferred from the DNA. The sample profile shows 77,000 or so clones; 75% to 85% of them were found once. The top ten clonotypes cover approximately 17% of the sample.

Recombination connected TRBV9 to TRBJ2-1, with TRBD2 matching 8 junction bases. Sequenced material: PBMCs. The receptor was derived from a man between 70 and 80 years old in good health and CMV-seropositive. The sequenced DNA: TGTGCCAGCAGCCCCGGGACTAGTTCGGGTGAGCAGTTCTTC. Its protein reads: CASSPGTSSGEQFF.